This T cell receptor beta chain was sequenced in a study of blood T cell repertoires in COVID-19. The germline V gene has CDR1 MNHEY and CDR2 SVGEGT. The CDR3 covers 15 residues. V lost 1 base and J lost 5, with 12 bases in between. Libraries were prepared by immunoSEQ multiplex PCR; TCRdb keeps only in-frame clonotypes and omits some of them. Of around 300,000 clones listed, about 88% are singletons. This clonotype originated in a woman aged 45-65 years who had recovered from COVID-19. V and J are TRBV6-2 or TRBV6-3 and TRBJ2-1; no definite D call. Source material: PBMCs or T cells enriched from blood (not recorded which). The CDR3 DNA reads TGTGCCAGCAGTTACTTGGCTAGTAGAAACAATGAGCAGTTCTTC. Amino acid sequence: CASSYLASRNNEQFF.